This TCR beta chain originates from a study of CD8+ T cells in alopecia areata. The germline V gene has CDR1 SGDLS and CDR2 YYNGEE. The CDR3 spans 14 residues. Trimming removed 3 bases from V and 7 bases from J, with 16 bases in between. RNA was isolated and reverse transcribed to cDNA, the sequencing template. Here immunoSEQ multiplex PCR was the method, and the copy in TCRdb shows in-frame clones only, minus some. This sample has about 150,000 clones, with approximately 56% found just once. Regarding the study as a whole: Greater clonality was observed in lesional scalp samples, especially alopecia totalis/universalis, versus normal scalp.

A word on this clone: Its antigen is as yet unknown.

The chain recombines TRBV9 with TRBJ2-5; possible D gene TRBD1, 6 bases. This sequence originates from a human donor in good health. The source material was CD8+ T cells sorted from blood. The CDR3 here is CASSDSGQRRTQYF. CDR3 DNA: TGTGCCAGCAGCGATTCCGGACAGCGGCGGACCCAGTACTTC.